This T cell receptor beta chain comes out of a study of T cell responses to AZD1222 COVID-19 vaccine. General observations from the study: All repertoire sampling was performed exclusively after the peak T cell response. Donors skewed white British and female; clonal diversity was possibly underestimated. Reports indicate that nearly half of spike-specific TCRs are directed at unmutated variant regions. Along spike, vaccine-associated CD4 TCRs were found throughout, with dominance at 160-218 and 743-854.

In the case of this clone: Its specificity is unknown.

The assay was immunoSEQ multiplex PCR, and TCRdb's table has in-frame clones only and misses some. Here the sample spans about 140,000 clones, approximately 93% being singletons. This CDR3 spans 13 amino acids. Between the trimmed V and J ends, which lost 0 bases and 6 bases, there was a span of 8 bases. Germline assignment: CDR1 LGHNA and CDR2 YSLEER. The sequence derives from an adult in good health. Material: peripheral blood, obtained on day 0 of MenACWY control vaccination. The chain carries TRBV4-3 and TRBJ1-1, with no clear D. DNA for the CDR3: TGCGCCAGCAGCCAAGACTCATGGTCTGAAGCTTTCTTT. Translating it yields CASSQDSWSEAFF.